The present T cell receptor beta chain was sequenced within a study of cytomegalovirus exposure and HLA in healthy donors. V was shortened by 4 bases and J by 1 base, with 18 bases between the two germline ends. Per the germline V gene, CDR1 is SGHRS and CDR2 is YFSETQ. The length of the CDR3 is 17 residues. PCR involved 60 Vbeta and 13 Jbeta primers. Profiled with immunoSEQ multiplex PCR; TCRdb holds only in-frame clones, not every one. The data hold over 130,000 clones, with 79% observed a single time. V usage is TRBV5-1 and J usage is TRBJ2-4; the D gene is possibly TRBD2 (6 bases). The sequencing input was PBMCs. The TCR comes from a human donor in good health. CDR3 sequence (DNA): TGCGCCAGCAGCGGAGGGTATGGGGAGTCGGCCAAAAACATTCAGTACTTC. Translated, it gives CASSGGYGESAKNIQYF.